This T cell receptor beta chain was sequenced in a study of blood T cell repertoires in COVID-19. CDR1 and CDR2 (germline): MNHEY, SVGAGI. This CDR3 region has 14 residues. Libraries were prepared by immunoSEQ multiplex PCR; TCRdb keeps only in-frame clonotypes and omits some of them. The table records approximately 150,000 clones, about 80% of them present only once. The J gene is TRBJ1-3, the V gene TRBV6-5; D is unclear. The source material was peripheral blood. The source is a man between 65 and 80 years old with active or convalescent COVID-19. The CDR3, as DNA: TGTGCTACGGGGTTGCCTACCTCTGGAAACACCATATATTTT. Its translation: CATGLPTSGNTIYF.